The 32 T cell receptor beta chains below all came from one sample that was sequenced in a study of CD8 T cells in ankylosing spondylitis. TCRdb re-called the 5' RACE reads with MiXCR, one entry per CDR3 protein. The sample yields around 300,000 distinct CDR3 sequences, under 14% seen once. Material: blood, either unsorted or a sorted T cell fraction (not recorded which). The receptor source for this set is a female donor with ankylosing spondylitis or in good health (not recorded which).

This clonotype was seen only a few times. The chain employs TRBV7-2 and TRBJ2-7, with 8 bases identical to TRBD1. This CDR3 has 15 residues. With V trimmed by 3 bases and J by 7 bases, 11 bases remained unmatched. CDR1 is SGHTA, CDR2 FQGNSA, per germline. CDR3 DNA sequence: TGTGCCAGCAGCTTTACCTCTGGCAGGGGGCGAGAGCAGTACTTC. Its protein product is CASSFTSGRGREQYF.

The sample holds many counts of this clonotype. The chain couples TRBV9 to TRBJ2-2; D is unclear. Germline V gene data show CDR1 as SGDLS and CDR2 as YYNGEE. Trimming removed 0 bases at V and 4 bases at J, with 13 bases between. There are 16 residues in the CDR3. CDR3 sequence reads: CASSVADIRTTGELFF. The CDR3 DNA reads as TGTGCCAGCAGCGTAGCTGACATCCGAACCACCGGGGAGCTGTTTTTT. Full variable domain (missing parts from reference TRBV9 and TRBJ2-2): DSGVTQTPKHLITATGQRVTLRCSPRSGDLSVYWYQQSLDQGLQFLIQYYNGEERAKGNILERFSAQQFPDLHSELNLSSLELGDSALYFCASSVADIRTTGELFFGEGSRLTVL.

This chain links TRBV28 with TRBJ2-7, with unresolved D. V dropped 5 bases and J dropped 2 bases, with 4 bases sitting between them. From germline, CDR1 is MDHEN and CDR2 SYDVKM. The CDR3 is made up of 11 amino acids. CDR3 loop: CASSRPYEQYF. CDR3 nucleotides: TGTGCCAGCAGTAGGCCCTACGAGCAGTACTTC.

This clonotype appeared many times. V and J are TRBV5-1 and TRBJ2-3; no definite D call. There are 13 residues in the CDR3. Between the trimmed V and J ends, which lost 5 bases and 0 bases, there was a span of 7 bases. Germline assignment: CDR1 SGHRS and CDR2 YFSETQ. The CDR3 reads CASSKPSTDTQYF. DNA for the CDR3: TGCGCCAGCAGTAAACCTAGCACAGATACGCAGTATTTT.

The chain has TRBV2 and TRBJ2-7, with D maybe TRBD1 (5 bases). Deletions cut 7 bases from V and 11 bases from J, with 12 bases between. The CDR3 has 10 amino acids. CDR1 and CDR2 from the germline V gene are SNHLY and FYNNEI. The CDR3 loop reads CASMLGEKYF. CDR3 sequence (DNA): TGTGCCAGCATGTTAGGGGAAAAGTACTTC. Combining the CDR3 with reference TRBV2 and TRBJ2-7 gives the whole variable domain EPEVTQTPSHQVTQMGQEVILRCVPISNHLYFYWYRQILGQKVEFLVSFYNNEISEKSEIFDDQFSVERPDGSNFTLKIRSTKLEDSAMYFCASMLGEKYFGPGTRLTVT.

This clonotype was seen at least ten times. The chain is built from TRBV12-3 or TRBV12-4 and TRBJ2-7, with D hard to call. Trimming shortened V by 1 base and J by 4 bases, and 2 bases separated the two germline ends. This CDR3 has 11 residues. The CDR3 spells CASSLEYEQYF. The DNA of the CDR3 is TGTGCCAGCAGTTTAGAATACGAGCAGTACTTC.

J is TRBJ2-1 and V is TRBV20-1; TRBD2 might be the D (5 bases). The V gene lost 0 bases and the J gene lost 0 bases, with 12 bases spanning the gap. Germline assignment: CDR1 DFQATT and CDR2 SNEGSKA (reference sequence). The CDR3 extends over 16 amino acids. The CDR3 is CSARDKYSASYNEQFF. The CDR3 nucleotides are TGCAGTGCTAGAGATAAATATAGCGCCTCCTACAATGAGCAGTTCTTC.

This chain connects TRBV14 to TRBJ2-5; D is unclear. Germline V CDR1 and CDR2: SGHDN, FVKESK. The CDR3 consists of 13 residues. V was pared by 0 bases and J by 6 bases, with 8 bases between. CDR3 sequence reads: CASSQDLGKTQYF. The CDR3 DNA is TGTGCCAGCAGCCAAGATCTGGGAAAGACCCAGTACTTC.

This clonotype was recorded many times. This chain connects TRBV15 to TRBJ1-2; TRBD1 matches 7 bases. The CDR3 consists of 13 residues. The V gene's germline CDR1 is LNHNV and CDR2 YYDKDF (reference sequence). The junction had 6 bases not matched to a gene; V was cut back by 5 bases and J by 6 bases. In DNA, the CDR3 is TGTGCCACCAGCTTTGACAGGGTTGATGGCTACACCTTC. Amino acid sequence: CATSFDRVDGYTF.

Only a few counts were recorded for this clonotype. Here the CDR3 reads CASSLAGMAEAFF. Here the CDR3 DNA reads TGTGCCAGCAGCTTAGCGGGGATGGCTGAAGCTTTCTTT. This chain uses TRBV7-2 with TRBJ1-1; D call uncertain. The CDR3 is 13 amino acids. From germline, CDR1 is SGHTA and CDR2 FQGNSA. The ends were cut back, 0 bases at V and 6 bases at J, with 8 bases in the middle.

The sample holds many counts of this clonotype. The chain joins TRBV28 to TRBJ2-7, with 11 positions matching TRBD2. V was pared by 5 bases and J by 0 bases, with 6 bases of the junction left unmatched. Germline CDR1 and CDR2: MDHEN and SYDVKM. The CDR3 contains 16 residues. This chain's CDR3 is CASSISGGGYSYEQYF. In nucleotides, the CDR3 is TGTGCCAGCAGTATTAGCGGGGGGGGTTACTCCTACGAGCAGTACTTC.

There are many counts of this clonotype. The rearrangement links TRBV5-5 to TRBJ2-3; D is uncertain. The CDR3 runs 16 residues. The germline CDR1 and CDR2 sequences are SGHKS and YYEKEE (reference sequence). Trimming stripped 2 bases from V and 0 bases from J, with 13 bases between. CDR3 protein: CASSFPTSASTDTQYF. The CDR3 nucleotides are TGTGCCAGCAGCTTCCCGACGTCAGCGAGCACAGATACGCAGTATTTT.

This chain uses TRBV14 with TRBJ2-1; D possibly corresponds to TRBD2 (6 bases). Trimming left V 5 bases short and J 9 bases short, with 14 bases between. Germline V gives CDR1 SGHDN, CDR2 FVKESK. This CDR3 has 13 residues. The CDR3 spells CASSSRLGREQFF. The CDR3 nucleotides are TGTGCCAGCAGCTCCCGACTAGGACGTGAGCAGTTCTTC.

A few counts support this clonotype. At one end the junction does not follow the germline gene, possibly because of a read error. The CDR3 region has the DNA TGTGCTAGCAGCTTAAATCCGAGGACAGGGGGCCTGGAGACCCAGTACTTC. Its translation is CASSLNPRTGGLETQYF. This chain joins TRBV7-7 and TRBJ2-5; 11 nucleotides agree with TRBD1. There are 17 residues in the CDR3. The germline gives CDR1 SSHAT, CDR2 FNYEAQ (reference sequence).

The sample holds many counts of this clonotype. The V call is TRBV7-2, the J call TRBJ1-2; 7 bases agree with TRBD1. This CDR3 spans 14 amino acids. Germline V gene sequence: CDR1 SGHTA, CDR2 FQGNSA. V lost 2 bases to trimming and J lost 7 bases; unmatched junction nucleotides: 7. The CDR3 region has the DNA TGTGCCAGCAGCTTATTAGGGGGCCGGAGTGGCTACACCTTC. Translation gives CASSLLGGRSGYTF.

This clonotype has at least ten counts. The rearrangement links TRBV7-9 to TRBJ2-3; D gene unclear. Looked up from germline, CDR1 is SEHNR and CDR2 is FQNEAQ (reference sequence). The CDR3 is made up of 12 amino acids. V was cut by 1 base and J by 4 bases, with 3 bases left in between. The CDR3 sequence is CASSLGADTQYF. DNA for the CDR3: TGTGCCAGCAGCTTAGGGGCAGATACGCAGTATTTT. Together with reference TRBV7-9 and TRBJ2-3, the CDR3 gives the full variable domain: DTGVSQNPRHKITKRGQNVTFRCDPISEHNRLYWYRQTLGQGPEFLTYFQNEAQLEKSRLLSDRFSAERPKGSFSTLEIQRTEQGDSAMYLCASSLGADTQYFGPGTRLTVL.

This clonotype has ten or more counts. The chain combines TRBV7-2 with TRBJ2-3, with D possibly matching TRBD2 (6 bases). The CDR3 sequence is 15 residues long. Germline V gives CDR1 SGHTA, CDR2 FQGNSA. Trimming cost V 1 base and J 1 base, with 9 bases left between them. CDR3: CASSLDSGGTDTQYF. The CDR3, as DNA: TGTGCCAGCAGCTTAGACTCGGGGGGCACAGATACGCAGTATTTT.

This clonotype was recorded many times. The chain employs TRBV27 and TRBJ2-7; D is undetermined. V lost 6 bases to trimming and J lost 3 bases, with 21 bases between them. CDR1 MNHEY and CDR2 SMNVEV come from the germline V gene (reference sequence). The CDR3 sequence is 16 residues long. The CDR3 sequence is CASSKPSANSGYEQYF. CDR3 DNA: TGTGCCAGCAGCAAGCCCTCCGCGAATTCGGGCTACGAGCAGTACTTC.

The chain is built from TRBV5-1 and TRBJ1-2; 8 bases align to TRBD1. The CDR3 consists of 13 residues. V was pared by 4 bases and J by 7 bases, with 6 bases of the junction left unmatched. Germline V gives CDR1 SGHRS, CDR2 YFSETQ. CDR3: CASSPDRVAGYTF. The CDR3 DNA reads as TGCGCCAGCAGCCCGGACAGGGTCGCTGGCTACACCTTC.

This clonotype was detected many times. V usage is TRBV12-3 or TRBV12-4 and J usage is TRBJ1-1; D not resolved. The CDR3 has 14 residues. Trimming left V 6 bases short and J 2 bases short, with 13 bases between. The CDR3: CASSQTSTNTEAFF. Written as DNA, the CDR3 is TGTGCCAGCAGCCAGACAAGTACTAACACTGAAGCTTTCTTT.

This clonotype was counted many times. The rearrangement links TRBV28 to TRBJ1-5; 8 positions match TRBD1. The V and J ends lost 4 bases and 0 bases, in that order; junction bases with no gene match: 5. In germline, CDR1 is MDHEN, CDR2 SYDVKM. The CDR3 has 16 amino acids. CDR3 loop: CASSSTGDYSNQPQHF. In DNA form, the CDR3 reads TGTGCCAGCAGTTCGACAGGGGATTATAGCAATCAGCCCCAGCATTTT.

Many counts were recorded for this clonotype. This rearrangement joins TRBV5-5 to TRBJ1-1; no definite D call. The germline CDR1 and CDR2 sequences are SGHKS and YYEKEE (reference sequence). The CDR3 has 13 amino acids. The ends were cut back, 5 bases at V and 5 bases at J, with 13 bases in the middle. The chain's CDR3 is CASSLVGKTEAFF. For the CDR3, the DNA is TGTGCCAGCAGTCTAGTAGGGAAGACTGAAGCTTTCTTT.

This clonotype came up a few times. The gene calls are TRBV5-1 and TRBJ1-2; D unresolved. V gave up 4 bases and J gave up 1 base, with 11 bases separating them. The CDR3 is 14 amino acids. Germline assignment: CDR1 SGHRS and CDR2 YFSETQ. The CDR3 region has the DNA TGCGCCAGCAGCCCGGTGGCAGATAACTATGGCTACACCTTC. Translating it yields CASSPVADNYGYTF.

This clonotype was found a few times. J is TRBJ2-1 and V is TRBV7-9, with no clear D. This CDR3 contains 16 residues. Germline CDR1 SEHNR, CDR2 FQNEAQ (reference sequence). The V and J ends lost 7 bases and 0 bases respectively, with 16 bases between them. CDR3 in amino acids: CASTSPNSGSYNEQFF. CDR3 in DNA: TGTGCCAGCACCTCCCCGAACTCCGGCTCCTACAATGAGCAGTTCTTC. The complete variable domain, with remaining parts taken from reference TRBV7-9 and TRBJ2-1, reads DTGVSQNPRHKITKRGQNVTFRCDPISEHNRLYWYRQTLGQGPEFLTYFQNEAQLEKSRLLSDRFSAERPKGSFSTLEIQRTEQGDSAMYLCASTSPNSGSYNEQFFGPGTRLTVL.

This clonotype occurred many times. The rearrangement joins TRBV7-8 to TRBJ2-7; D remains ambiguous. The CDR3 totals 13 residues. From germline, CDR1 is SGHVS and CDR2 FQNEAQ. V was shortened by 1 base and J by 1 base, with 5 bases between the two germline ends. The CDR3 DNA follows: TGTGCCAGCAGCTTAGGTAAATCCTACGAGCAGTACTTC. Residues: CASSLGKSYEQYF.

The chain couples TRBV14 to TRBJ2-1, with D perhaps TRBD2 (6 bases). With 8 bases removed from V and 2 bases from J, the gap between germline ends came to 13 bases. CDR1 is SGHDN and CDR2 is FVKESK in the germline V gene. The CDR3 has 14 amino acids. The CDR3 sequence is CASGRPGPYNEQFF. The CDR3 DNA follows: TGTGCCAGCGGGAGGCCAGGGCCCTACAATGAGCAGTTCTTC.

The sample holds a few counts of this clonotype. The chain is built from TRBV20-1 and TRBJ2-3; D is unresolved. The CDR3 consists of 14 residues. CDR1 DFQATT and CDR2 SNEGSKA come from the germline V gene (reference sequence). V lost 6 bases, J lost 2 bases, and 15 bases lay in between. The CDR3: CSAPLRRDTDTQYF. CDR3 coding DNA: TGCAGTGCCCCGCTAAGAAGGGACACAGATACGCAGTATTTT.

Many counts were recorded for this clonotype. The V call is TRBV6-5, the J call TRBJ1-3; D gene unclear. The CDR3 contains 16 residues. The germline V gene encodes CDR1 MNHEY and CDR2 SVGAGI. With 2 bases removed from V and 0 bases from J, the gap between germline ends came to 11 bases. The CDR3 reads CASSYGPPGSGNTIYF. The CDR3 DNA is TGTGCCAGCAGTTACGGGCCACCCGGCTCTGGAAACACCATATATTTT.

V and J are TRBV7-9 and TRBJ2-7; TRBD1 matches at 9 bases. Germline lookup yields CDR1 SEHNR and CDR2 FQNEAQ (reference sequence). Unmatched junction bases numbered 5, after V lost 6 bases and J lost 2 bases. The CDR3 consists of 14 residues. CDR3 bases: TGTGCCAGCAGTTTCCGGACAGGGGCCTACGAGCAGTACTTC. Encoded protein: CASSFRTGAYEQYF.

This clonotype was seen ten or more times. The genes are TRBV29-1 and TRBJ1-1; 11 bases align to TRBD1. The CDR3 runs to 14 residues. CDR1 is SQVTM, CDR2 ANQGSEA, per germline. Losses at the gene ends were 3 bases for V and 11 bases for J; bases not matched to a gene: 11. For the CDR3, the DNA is TGCAGCGTTGATGCCCGGAGGACAGGGGGCAGCGCTTTCTTT. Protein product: CSVDARRTGGSAFF. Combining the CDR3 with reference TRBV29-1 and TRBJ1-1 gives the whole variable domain SAVISQKPSRDICQRGTSLTIQCQVDSQVTMMFWYRQQPGQSLTLIATANQGSEATYESGFVIDKFPISRPNLTFSTLTVSNMSPEDSSIYLCSVDARRTGGSAFFGQGTRLTVV.

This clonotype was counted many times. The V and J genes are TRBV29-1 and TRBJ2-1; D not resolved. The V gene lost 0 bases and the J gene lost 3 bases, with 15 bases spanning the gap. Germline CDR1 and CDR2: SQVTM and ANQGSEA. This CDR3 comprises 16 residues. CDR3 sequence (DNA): TGCAGCGTTGAAGAGGAAGCCACCATAAACTACAATGAGCAGTTCTTC. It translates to CSVEEEATINYNEQFF.

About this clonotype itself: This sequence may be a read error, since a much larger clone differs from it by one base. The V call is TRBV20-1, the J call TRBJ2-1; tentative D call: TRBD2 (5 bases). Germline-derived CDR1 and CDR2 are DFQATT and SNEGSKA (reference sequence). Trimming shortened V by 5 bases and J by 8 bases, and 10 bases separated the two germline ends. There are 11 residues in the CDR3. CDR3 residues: CSAERAHEQFF. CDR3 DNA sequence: TGCAGTGCTGAGAGGGCCCATGAGCAGTTCTTC.